This T cell receptor beta chain was sequenced in a study of blood T cell repertoires in COVID-19. At the level of the study: Donors in the United States, Italy and Spain gave samples during acute or convalescent COVID-19. The analysed material was cDNA or gDNA that came from T cells, B-cell-depleted T cells, or PBMCs.

Per the original data handling: Nucleated cell counts were estimated from reference gene primer amplification. This table comes from immunoSEQ multiplex PCR, and its TCRdb copy is limited to in-frame clones, with some not included. That table is the source of V, J and clone size, and D and trimming were worked out from the DNA. The sample contains tens of thousands of clones, about 82% of which appear only once. V was trimmed by 8 bases and J by 2 bases, leaving 11 bases between them. The CDR3 is 13 amino acids. CDR1 is SNHLY and CDR2 is FYNNEI in the germline V gene. The chain couples TRBV2 to TRBJ2-3; D is unresolved. This sequence was found in a man between 45 and 60 years old with active COVID-19. The sample was peripheral blood. The CDR3 reads CASLRQVTDTQYF. In DNA, the CDR3 is TGTGCCAGCCTCCGGCAGGTCACAGATACGCAGTATTTT.